A selection of T cell receptor beta chains follows, all from one sample in a study of regulatory T cells in long-lasting Graves disease. One entry per CDR3 protein, called by TCRdb with MiXCR from the multiplex PCR reads. Here the sample spans approximately 230,000 distinct CDR3 sequences, around 17% being singletons. Sequencing was performed on peripheral blood mononuclear cells (PBMCs), taken at new diagnosis, from a patient treated with antithyroid drugs. The receptors derive from a female donor with Graves disease. Each CDR3 is given with its conserved first and last residue. D genes are given only for firm matches. Only some rows state a clone size, as once, few, many or a class for expanded clones.

J gene | V gene | D gene | clone size | CDR3 protein | CDR3 DNA
TRBJ1-1 | TRBV2 | TRBD1 | many | CASSLQGSTEAFF | TGTGCCAGCAGCCTACAGGGGTCCACTGAAGCTTTCTTT
TRBJ1-2 | TRBV2 | - | many | CASSEGAIGYGYTF | TGTGCCAGCAGTGAGGGGGCCATAGGCTATGGCTACACCTTC
TRBJ1-5 | TRBV30 | - | many | CAWSVPGGGQPQHF | TGTGCCTGGAGTGTACCGGGGGGCGGTCAGCCCCAGCATTTT
TRBJ2-1 | TRBV20-1 | TRBD1 | many | CSALGTEKNEQFF | TGCAGTGCTTTGGGGACAGAGAAAAATGAGCAGTTCTTC
TRBJ2-1 | TRBV11-2 | - | many | CASSYSTLNEQFF | TGTGCCAGCAGCTACTCGACTCTAAATGAGCAGTTCTTC
TRBJ2-1 | TRBV20-1 | - | - | CSARGWSGSYNEQFF | TGCAGTGCTAGAGGCTGGAGTGGGTCCTACAATGAGCAGTTCTTC
TRBJ2-1 | TRBV18 | TRBD1 | - | CASPQGQGANNEQFF | TGTGCCAGCCCACAAGGACAGGGGGCGAACAATGAGCAGTTCTTC
TRBJ2-1 | TRBV11-1 | TRBD1 | many | CASSPTGGNEQFF | TGTGCCAGCAGCCCCACAGGGGGCAATGAGCAGTTCTTC
TRBJ2-3 | TRBV10-2 | TRBD2 | many | CASSRTSGGTDTQYF | TGCGCCAGCTCTCGGACTAGCGGAGGCACAGATACGCAGTATTTT
TRBJ1-2 | TRBV29-1 | TRBD1 | - | CSLSAGGNGYTF | TGCAGCTTATCGGCAGGGGGCAACGGCTACACCTTC
TRBJ1-2 | TRBV7-8 | - | many | CASSFARTGASGYTF | TGTGCCAGCAGCTTTGCCAGGACCGGCGCTAGCGGCTACACCTTC
TRBJ1-1 | TRBV24-1 | - | - | CATSDHLKGTGTEAFF | TGTGCCACCAGTGACCATCTAAAGGGTACGGGGACTGAAGCTTTCTTT
TRBJ2-3 | TRBV18 | TRBD2 | - | CASSPGTSGSYLDTQYF | TGTGCCAGCTCACCAGGGACTAGCGGGAGTTATCTAGATACGCAGTATTTT
TRBJ2-2 | TRBV28 | TRBD2 | many | CASSLRLAGGAGELFF | TGTGCCAGCAGTTTACGACTAGCGGGAGGTGCCGGGGAGCTGTTTTTT
TRBJ2-7 | TRBV7-2 | - | many | CASSIAHYEQYF | TGTGCCAGCAGCATTGCTCATTACGAGCAGTACTTC
TRBJ1-1 | TRBV3-1 | - | many | CASRGGSGEAFF | TGTGCCAGCAGAGGGGGGTCAGGTGAAGCTTTCTTT
TRBJ1-1 | TRBV6-1 | - | many | CASSRPSALDTEAFF | TGTGCCAGCAGTCGACCCAGCGCCCTCGACACTGAAGCTTTCTTT
TRBJ1-5 | TRBV2 | TRBD1 | many | CASRAGTGGGQPQHF | TGTGCCAGCAGGGCCGGGACAGGGGGAGGACAGCCCCAGCATTTT
TRBJ2-3 | TRBV7-9 | TRBD1 | - | CASSLPRGQGTDTQYF | TGTGCCAGCAGCTTACCGAGGGGGCAGGGCACAGATACGCAGTATTTT
TRBJ2-5 | TRBV6-1 | - | many | CASRHWSGGGQETQYF | TGTGCCAGCAGACACTGGTCAGGGGGAGGTCAGGAGACCCAGTACTTC
TRBJ2-1 | TRBV24-1 | - | many | CATSSGLRANEQFF | TGTGCCACCAGTTCAGGACTTAGAGCCAATGAGCAGTTCTTC
TRBJ2-1 | TRBV7-2 | TRBD2 | - | CASSQAGPAYNEQFF | TGTGCCAGCAGCCAAGCGGGGCCCGCCTACAATGAGCAGTTCTTC
TRBJ1-1 | TRBV20-1 | TRBD1 | many | CSARGDRRIEAFF | TGCAGTGCTAGAGGGGACAGGCGGATTGAAGCTTTCTTT
TRBJ2-6 | TRBV6-2/TRBV6-3 | - | many | CASSYRQLSGANVLTF | TGTGCCAGCAGTTACAGGCAGCTCTCTGGGGCCAACGTCCTGACTTTC
TRBJ2-5 | TRBV6-5 | - | many | CASTYRDGRETQYF | TGTGCCAGCACTTACAGAGACGGGCGGGAGACCCAGTACTTC
TRBJ1-2 | TRBV28 | - | many | CASSFGGNYGYTF | TGTGCCAGCAGCTTTGGGGGTAACTATGGCTACACCTTC
TRBJ2-1 | TRBV6-2/TRBV6-3 | - | many | CASSWAGETYNEQFF | TGTGCCAGCAGTTGGGCAGGGGAAACCTACAATGAGCAGTTCTTC
TRBJ2-3 | TRBV30 | - | many | CAWGEVFGDTQYF | TGTGCCTGGGGGGAAGTTTTCGGCGATACGCAGTATTTT
TRBJ1-5 | TRBV27 | - | many | CASKRAGDSVNQPQHF | TGTGCCAGCAAAAGGGCAGGAGATTCTGTCAATCAGCCCCAGCATTTT
TRBJ1-1 | TRBV7-9 | - | many | CASSFFPFKTNTEAFF | TGTGCCAGCAGCTTTTTTCCGTTTAAAACAAACACTGAAGCTTTCTTT
TRBJ2-3 | TRBV27 | - | many | CASKDYLRSSTDTQYF | TGTGCCAGCAAGGACTACCTCCGATCTAGCACAGATACGCAGTATTTT
TRBJ1-1 | TRBV28 | - | once | CASSAEEQAKYTEAFF | TGTGCCAGCAGCGCGGAAGAACAGGCAAAATACACTGAAGCTTTCTTT
TRBJ1-1 | TRBV28 | - | - | CASRQGFRNTEAFF | TGTGCCAGCAGGCAGGGTTTCAGGAACACTGAAGCTTTCTTT
TRBJ2-2 | TRBV20-1 | - | many | CSAWGPRTGELFF | TGCAGTGCTTGGGGCCCCCGGACCGGGGAGCTGTTTTTT
TRBJ2-3 | TRBV20-1 | TRBD2 | many | CSPQGGVGTDTQYF | TGCAGTCCCCAGGGAGGGGTAGGCACAGATACGCAGTATTTT
TRBJ2-7 | TRBV11-2 | TRBD1 | - | CASSPSTGPRDEQYF | TGTGCCAGCAGCCCTTCGACAGGGCCCCGGGACGAGCAGTACTTC
TRBJ2-1 | TRBV24-1 | - | - | CATSDLNPQTSYNEQFF | TGTGCCACCAGTGACCTCAACCCCCAGACTTCCTACAATGAGCAGTTCTTC
TRBJ2-3 | TRBV18 | - | many | CASSPRRAEDTQYF | TGTGCCAGCTCACCACGGCGGGCGGAAGATACGCAGTATTTT
TRBJ1-1 | TRBV5-1 | - | - | CASGDGDRNTEAFF | TGCGCCAGCGGGGATGGGGACCGGAACACTGAAGCTTTCTTT
TRBJ1-1 | TRBV19 | - | many | CASSILATTDAKAFF | TGTGCCAGTAGTATTTTGGCTACGACGGATGCTAAAGCTTTCTTT
TRBJ2-7 | TRBV11-2 | - | - | CASSLTGNYGQYF | TGTGCCAGCAGCTTAACAGGGAACTACGGGCAGTACTTC
TRBJ1-2 | TRBV6-1 | - | many | CASSPTETYGYTF | TGTGCCAGCAGCCCGACAGAAACTTATGGCTACACCTTC
TRBJ2-7 | TRBV28 | - | - | CASSPPGISYEQYF | TGTGCCAGCAGCCCCCCGGGGATCTCCTACGAGCAGTACTTC
TRBJ1-2 | TRBV24-1 | TRBD1 | many | CATSTTGANYGYTF | TGTGCCACCAGTACAACAGGGGCTAACTATGGCTACACCTTC
TRBJ2-5 | TRBV10-1 | - | many | CASSEGRGQETQYF | TGCGCCAGCAGTGAGGGCCGGGGCCAAGAGACCCAGTACTTC
TRBJ2-7 | TRBV6-2/TRBV6-3 | TRBD2 | many | CASRYGTSGSFEQYF | TGTGCCAGCAGATACGGGACTAGCGGGAGTTTTGAGCAGTACTTC
TRBJ1-2 | TRBV14 | - | few | CASSQGGYYGYTF | TGTGCCAGCAGCCAAGGGGGCTACTATGGCTACACCTTC
TRBJ2-3 | TRBV12-3/TRBV12-4 | - | many | CASSLLSTRIQDTQYF | TGTGCCAGCAGTTTACTGTCGACTAGAATACAAGATACGCAGTATTTT
TRBJ1-2 | TRBV29-1 | - | many | CSVEPGYGYTF | TGCAGCGTTGAGCCGGGGTATGGCTACACCTTC
TRBJ1-1 | TRBV28 | - | many | CATNLLGGPNTEAFF | TGTGCCACGAACCTCCTTGGGGGCCCGAACACTGAAGCTTTCTTT
TRBJ2-7 | TRBV15 | TRBD2 | many | CATRAGGPIYEQYF | TGTGCCACCAGAGCGGGAGGGCCGATATACGAGCAGTACTTC
TRBJ2-5 | TRBV19 | - | - | CASSTRQTQRTQYF | TGTGCCAGTAGTACCCGTCAGACCCAACGGACCCAGTACTTC
TRBJ2-1 | TRBV29-1 | TRBD2 | many | CSVPSGRTSYNEQFF | TGCAGCGTGCCTAGCGGGAGGACTTCCTACAATGAGCAGTTCTTC